The 2 T cell receptor beta chains given below trace back to one sample, sequenced in a study of vaccination and CD4 T cells after COVID-19. The sample's treatment: roughly ten-day PBMC culture with coronavirus spike peptide pools or control peptides (ViraFEST assay). These receptors are not linked to any known antigen. At the Johns Hopkins FTIC core, DNA taken from cultured CD4+ T cells was sequenced by way of the Oncomine TCR Beta short-read assay. TCRdb ran MiXCR on the PCR reads and lists one entry per CDR3 protein. The repertoire holds thousands of distinct CDR3 sequences, with just under 55% as singletons. The specimen was CD4+ T cells from blood, cultured in vitro. These receptors came from a human donor who had recovered from COVID-19.

This rearrangement joins TRBV30 to TRBJ1-2; D might be TRBD1 (6 bases). Germline assignment: CDR1 GTSNPN and CDR2 SVGIG (reference sequence). The CDR3 covers 15 residues. V lost 4 bases to trimming and J lost 1 base, with 16 bases between them. The CDR3: CAWKGQRVINYGYTF. The CDR3 nucleotides are TGTGCCTGGAAAGGACAGAGAGTTATTAACTATGGCTACACCTTC.

This clonotype was observed a few times. The chain employs TRBV11-2 and TRBJ2-7; D is undetermined. The V end lost 1 base, the J end lost 3 bases, and 7 bases lay between the germline ends. CDR3 length: 13 amino acids. Per germline, CDR1 SGHAT and CDR2 FQNNGV. The CDR3 sequence: CASSLAPDYEQYF. The CDR3 nucleotides are TGTGCCAGCAGCTTAGCTCCAGACTACGAGCAGTACTTC.